The following is a T cell receptor (beta chain) sequence with its context. These data originate in a study of blood T cell repertoires in COVID-19. About the research overall: Acute and convalescent COVID-19 specimens originated in the United States, Italy and Spain. PBMCs, B-cell-depleted T cells, or T cells provided the cDNA or gDNA that made up the material.

Enrollment of patients from Seattle took place during active infection, with longitudinal follow-up. From germline, CDR1 is KGHDR and CDR2 SFDVKD. The CDR3 runs 14 residues. Trimming cost V 9 bases and J 4 bases; bases outside gene matches: 4. As processed by the authors: For nucleated cells, counts were estimated from reference gene primer amplification. The repertoire was sequenced with immunoSEQ multiplex PCR; TCRdb's copy has only in-frame clones and lacks some. D and trimming come from the DNA, and the V and J calls and clone size come from that table. The sample yields roughly 70,000 clones, approximately 91% seen once.

The J gene is TRBJ2-2, the V gene TRBV24-1; 10 bases agree with TRBD1. What was sequenced was peripheral blood. The receptor was isolated from a man in his fifties or sixties with COVID-19, enrolled during active disease. DNA of the CDR3: TGTGCCACCCAGACAGGGGGCTTCACCGGGGAGCTGTTTTTT. It codes for CATQTGGFTGELFF.